This T cell receptor beta chain was recovered during a study of STAT3 mutations in large granular lymphocyte leukemia. About the study: Among longitudinally sequenced T-LGLL patients, roughly half had canonical activating STAT3 mutations detected. Roughly 40% of treated T-LGLL patients showed hematologic response to immunosuppression.

General study findings and limits: Differing intervals and regimens complicate linking therapy response to clone burden. Every T-LGLL patient had at least one immunodominant TCRbeta clonotype.

Each sample's TCRbeta library yielded on average roughly 42,000 productive templates. Clones were read by immunoSEQ multiplex PCR, and TCRdb kept only the in-frame ones, dropping some. Seen here are 35,000 to 50,000 clones, about three quarters observed once, and the top ten hold roughly 0.4%. Germline values: CDR1 SGHTA, CDR2 FQGNSA. The CDR3 consists of 14 residues. The V and J ends lost 6 bases and 5 bases respectively, with 17 bases between them. With regard to this clone: What it binds is unknown.

This sequence joins TRBV7-2 and TRBJ2-7, with a weak D call TRBD2 (7 bases). The sample comprised PBMCs. This sequence was found in a human donor with T large granular lymphocyte leukemia. Some clones in this sample may be carry-over from other donors' samples. CDR3 in DNA: TGTGCCAGCAGATCGCTAAGGGGGGGCCACGAGCAGTACTTC. It is translated as CASRSLRGGHEQYF.